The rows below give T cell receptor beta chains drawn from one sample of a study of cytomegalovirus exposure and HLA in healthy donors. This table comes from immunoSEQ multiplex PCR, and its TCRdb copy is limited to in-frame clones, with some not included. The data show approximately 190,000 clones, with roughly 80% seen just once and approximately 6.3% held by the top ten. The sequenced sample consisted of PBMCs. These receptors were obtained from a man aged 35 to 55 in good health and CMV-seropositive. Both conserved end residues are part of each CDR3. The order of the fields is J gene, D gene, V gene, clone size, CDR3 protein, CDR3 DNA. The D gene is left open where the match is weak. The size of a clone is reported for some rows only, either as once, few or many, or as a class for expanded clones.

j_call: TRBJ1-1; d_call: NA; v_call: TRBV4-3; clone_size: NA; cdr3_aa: CASSQGEGEAGEAFF; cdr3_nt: TGCGCCAGCAGCCAAGGTGAAGGGGAGGCGGGTGAAGCTTTCTTT
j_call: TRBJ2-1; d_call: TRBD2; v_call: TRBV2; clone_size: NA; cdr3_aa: CASSEVGGGTYNEQFF; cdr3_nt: TGTGCCAGCAGCGAGGTCGGCGGGGGGACATACAATGAGCAGTTCTTC
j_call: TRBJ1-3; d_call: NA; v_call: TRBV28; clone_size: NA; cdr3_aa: CASSSPRVDAGNTIYF; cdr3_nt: TGTGCCAGCAGCTCGCCCAGGGTGGATGCTGGAAACACCATATATTTT
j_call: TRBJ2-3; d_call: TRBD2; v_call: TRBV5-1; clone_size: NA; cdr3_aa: CASRQGTSGVLSTDTQYF; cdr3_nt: TGCGCCAGCAGACAGGGGACTAGCGGAGTCCTTAGCACAGATACGCAGTATTTT
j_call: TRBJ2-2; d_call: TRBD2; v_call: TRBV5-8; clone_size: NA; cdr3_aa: CASSLLAGGPYTGELFF; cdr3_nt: TGTGCCAGCAGCCTACTAGCGGGGGGGCCGTATACCGGGGAGCTGTTTTTT
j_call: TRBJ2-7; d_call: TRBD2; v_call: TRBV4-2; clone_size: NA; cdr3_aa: CASSQGRLAGAYEQYF; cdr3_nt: TGTGCCAGCAGCCAAGGAAGACTAGCGGGGGCCTACGAGCAGTACTTC
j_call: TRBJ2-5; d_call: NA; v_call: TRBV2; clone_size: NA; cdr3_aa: CASSEQVVRETQYF; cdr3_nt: TGTGCCAGCAGTGAACAGGTTGTTAGAGAGACCCAGTACTTC
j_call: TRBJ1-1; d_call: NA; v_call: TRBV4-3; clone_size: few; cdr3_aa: CASSQDSLGSTEAFF; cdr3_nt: TGCGCCAGCAGCCAAGATTCCCTTGGGAGCACTGAAGCTTTCTTT
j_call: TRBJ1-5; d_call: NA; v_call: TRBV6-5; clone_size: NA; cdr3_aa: CASITGTGPQHF; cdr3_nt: TGTGCCAGCATTACAGGTACGGGGCCCCAGCATTTT
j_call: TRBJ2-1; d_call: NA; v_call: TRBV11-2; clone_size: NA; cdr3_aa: CASSFSSSYNEQFF; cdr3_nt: TGTGCCAGCAGCTTTTCGAGCTCCTACAATGAGCAGTTCTTC
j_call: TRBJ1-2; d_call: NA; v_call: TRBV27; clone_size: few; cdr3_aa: CASSLVAGTNYGYTF; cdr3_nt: TGTGCCAGCAGTTTAGTTGCAGGGACTAACTATGGCTACACCTTC
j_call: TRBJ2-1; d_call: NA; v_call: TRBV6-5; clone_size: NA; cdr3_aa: CASRRGGRIYNEQFF; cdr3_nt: TGTGCCAGCAGAAGGGGGGGCCGGATTTACAATGAGCAGTTCTTC
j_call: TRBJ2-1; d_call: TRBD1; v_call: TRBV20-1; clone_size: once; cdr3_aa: CGMRGPNEQFF; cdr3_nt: TGCGGCATGAGGGGGCCAAATGAGCAGTTCTTC
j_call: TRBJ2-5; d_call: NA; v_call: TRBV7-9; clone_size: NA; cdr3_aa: CASSRRGNQETQYF; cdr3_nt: TGCGCCAGCAGCCGCCGCGGGAACCAAGAGACCCAGTACTTC
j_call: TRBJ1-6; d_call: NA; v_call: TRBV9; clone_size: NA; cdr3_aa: CASSVAQDNSPLHF; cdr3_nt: TGTGCCAGCAGCGTCGCACAGGATAATTCACCCCTCCACTTT
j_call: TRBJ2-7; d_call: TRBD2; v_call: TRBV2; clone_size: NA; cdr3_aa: CASSETSGAYEQYF; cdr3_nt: TGTGCCAGCAGTGAGACTAGCGGTGCCTACGAGCAGTACTTC
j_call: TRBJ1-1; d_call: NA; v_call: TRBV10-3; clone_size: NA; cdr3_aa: CAISDGRVGMNTEAFF; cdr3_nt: TGTGCCATCAGTGACGGGAGGGTGGGTATGAACACTGAAGCTTTCTTT
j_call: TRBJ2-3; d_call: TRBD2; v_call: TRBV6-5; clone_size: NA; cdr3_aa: CASSSSGDTQYF; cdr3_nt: TGTGCCAGCAGTTCTAGCGGAGATACGCAGTATTTT
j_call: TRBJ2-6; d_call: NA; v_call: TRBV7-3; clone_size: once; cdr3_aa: CASSLQGRALKISGANVLTF; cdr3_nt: TGTGCCAGCAGCTTACAGGGCAGGGCTCTCAAAATCTCTGGGGCCAACGTCCTGACTTTC
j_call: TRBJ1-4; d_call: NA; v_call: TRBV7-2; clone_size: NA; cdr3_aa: CASSLTSAFNEKLFF; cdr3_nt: TGTGCCAGCAGCTTAACCAGTGCATTTAATGAAAAACTGTTTTTT
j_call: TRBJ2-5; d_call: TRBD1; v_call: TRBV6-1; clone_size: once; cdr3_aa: CASSEVAGGRETQYF; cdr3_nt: TGTGCCAGCAGTGAAGTGGCAGGGGGCAGGGAGACCCAGTACTTC
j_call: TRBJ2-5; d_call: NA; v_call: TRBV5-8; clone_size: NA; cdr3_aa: CASSLDAEETQYF; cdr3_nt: TGTGCCAGCAGCTTGGACGCGGAAGAGACCCAGTACTTC
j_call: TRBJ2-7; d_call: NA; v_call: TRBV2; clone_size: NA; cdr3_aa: CASSEDTGLYFYEQYF; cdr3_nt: TGTGCCAGCAGTGAAGACACAGGGTTGTATTTCTACGAGCAGTACTTC
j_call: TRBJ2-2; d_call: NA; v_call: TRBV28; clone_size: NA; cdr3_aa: CASRPQGTGELFF; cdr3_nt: TGTGCCAGCAGGCCACAGGGAACCGGGGAGCTGTTTTTT
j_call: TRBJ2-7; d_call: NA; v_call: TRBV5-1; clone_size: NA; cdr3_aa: CASSLRQGTYEQYF; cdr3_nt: TGCGCCAGCAGCTTGCGGCAGGGGACCTACGAGCAGTACTTC
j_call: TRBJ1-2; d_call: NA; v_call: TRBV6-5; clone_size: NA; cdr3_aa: CASSLGAANYGYTF; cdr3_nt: TGTGCCAGCAGTTTGGGGGCAGCGAACTATGGCTACACCTTC
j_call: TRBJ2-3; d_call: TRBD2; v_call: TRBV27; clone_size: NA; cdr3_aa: CASSSLVLAGGSDTQYF; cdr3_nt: TGTGCCAGCAGTTCCCTGGTACTAGCGGGGGGTTCGGATACGCAGTATTTT
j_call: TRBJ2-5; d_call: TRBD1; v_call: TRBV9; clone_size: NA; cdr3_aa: CASSPETGGGETQYF; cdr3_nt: TGTGCCAGCAGCCCCGAGACAGGGGGAGGGGAGACCCAGTACTTC
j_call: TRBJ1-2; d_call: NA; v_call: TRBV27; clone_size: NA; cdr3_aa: CASSLSQGWLGGYTF; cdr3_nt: TGTGCCAGCAGTTTATCGCAGGGGTGGCTTGGTGGCTACACCTTC
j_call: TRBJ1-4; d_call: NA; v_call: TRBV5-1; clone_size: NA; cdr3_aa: CASSKSFEKLFF; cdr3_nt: TGCGCCAGCAGCAAGAGTTTTGAAAAACTGTTTTTT
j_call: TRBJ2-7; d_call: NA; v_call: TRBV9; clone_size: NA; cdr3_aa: CASSVAPGSTYEQYF; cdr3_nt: TGTGCCAGCAGCGTAGCTCCGGGGTCTACCTACGAGCAGTACTTC
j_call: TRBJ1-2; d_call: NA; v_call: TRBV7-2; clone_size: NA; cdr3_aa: CASSLVSTGFGGGYTF; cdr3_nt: TGTGCCAGCAGCTTAGTGAGCACAGGGTTTGGTGGTGGCTACACCTTC
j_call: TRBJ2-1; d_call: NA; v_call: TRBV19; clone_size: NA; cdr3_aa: CASSLSSRLDNEQFF; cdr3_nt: TGTGCCAGTAGTCTAAGCAGCCGACTGGACAATGAGCAGTTCTTC
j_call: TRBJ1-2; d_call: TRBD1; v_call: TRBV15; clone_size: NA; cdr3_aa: CATSATGVNPGSGYTF; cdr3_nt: TGTGCCACCAGCGCGACAGGGGTAAATCCAGGGAGTGGCTACACCTTC
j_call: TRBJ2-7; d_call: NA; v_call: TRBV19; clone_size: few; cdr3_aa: CASSITGAGGEQYF; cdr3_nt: TGTGCCAGTAGTATCACGGGGGCCGGGGGGGAGCAGTACTTC
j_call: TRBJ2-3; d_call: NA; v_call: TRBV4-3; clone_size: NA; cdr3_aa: CASSQDLEGAADTQYF; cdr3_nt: TGCGCCAGCAGCCAAGATTTAGAGGGCGCAGCCGATACGCAGTATTTT
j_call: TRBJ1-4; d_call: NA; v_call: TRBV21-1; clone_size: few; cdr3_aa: CASLPGHLATNEKLFF; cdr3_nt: TGTGCCAGCCTTCCGGGACACCTTGCAACTAATGAAAAACTGTTTTTT
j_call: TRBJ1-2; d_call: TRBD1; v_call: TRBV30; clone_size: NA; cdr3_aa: CARGQGANGYTF; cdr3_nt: TGTGCCCGCGGACAGGGGGCGAATGGCTACACCTTC
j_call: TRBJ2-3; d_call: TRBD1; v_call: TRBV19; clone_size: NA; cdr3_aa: CASSRAGGYTDTQYF; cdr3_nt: TGTGCCAGTAGTAGGGCAGGGGGCTACACAGATACGCAGTATTTT
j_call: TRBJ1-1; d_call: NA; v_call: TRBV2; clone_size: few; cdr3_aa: CASRAGPLNTEAFF; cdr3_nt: TGTGCCAGCAGGGCGGGACCGCTGAACACTGAAGCTTTCTTT
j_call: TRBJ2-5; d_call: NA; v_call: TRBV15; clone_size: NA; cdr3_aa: CATSKSSSGGGTETQYF; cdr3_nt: TGTGCCACCAGCAAGTCATCTAGTGGTGGGGGCACAGAGACCCAGTACTTC
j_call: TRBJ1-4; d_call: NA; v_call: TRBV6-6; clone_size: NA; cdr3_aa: CASRFVSGANEKLFF; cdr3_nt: TGTGCCAGCCGTTTCGTATCGGGGGCTAATGAAAAACTGTTTTTT
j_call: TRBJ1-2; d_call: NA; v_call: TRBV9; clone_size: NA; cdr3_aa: CASRAIRGGYTF; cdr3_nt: TGTGCCAGCAGAGCGATACGGGGGGGCTACACCTTC
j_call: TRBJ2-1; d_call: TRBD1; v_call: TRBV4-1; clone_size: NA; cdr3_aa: CASSQEWTGLYNEQFF; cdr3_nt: TGCGCCAGCAGCCAAGAATGGACAGGGCTGTACAATGAGCAGTTCTTC
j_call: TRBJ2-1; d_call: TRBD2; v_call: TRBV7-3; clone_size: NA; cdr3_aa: CASSLRASGGNNEQFF; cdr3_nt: TGTGCCAGCAGCTTAAGGGCTAGCGGGGGAAACAATGAGCAGTTCTTC
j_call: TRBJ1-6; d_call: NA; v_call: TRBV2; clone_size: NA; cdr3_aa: CASSDSRTENSPLHF; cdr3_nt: TGTGCCAGCAGTGATAGTAGGACAGAGAATTCACCCCTCCACTTT
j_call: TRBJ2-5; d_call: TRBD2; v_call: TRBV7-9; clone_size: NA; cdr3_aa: CASSLRAGGLETQYF; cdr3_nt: TGTGCCAGCAGCTTACGGGCGGGGGGGCTGGAGACCCAGTACTTC
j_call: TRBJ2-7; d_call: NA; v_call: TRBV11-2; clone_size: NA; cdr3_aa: CASSGPSIPGQYF; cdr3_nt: TGTGCCAGCAGCGGTCCCTCCATTCCGGGGCAGTACTTC
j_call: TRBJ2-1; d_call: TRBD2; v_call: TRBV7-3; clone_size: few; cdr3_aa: CASSPNGGSSNEQFF; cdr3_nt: TGTGCCAGCAGCCCCAACGGGGGGTCGTCTAATGAGCAGTTCTTC
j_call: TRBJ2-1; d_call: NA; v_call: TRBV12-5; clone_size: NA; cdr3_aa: CASGLTGGDEQFF; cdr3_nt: TGTGCTAGTGGTTTAACGGGGGGCGATGAGCAGTTCTTC
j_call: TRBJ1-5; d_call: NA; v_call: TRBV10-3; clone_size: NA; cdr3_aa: CAISESRTQSPNQPQHF; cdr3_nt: TGTGCCATCAGTGAGTCCAGGACACAAAGCCCGAATCAGCCCCAGCATTTT
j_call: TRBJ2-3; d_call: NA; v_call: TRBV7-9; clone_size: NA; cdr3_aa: CASSPAMAVGGVYDTQYF; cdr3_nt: TGTGCCAGCAGCCCCGCCATGGCTGTTGGCGGGGTCTATGATACGCAGTATTTT
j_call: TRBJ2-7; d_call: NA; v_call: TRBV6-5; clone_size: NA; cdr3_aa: CASLTQGRQQYF; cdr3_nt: TGTGCCAGCCTCACACAGGGACGGCAGCAGTACTTC
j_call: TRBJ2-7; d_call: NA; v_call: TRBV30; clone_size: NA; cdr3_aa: CACAINPYEQYF; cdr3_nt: TGTGCCTGTGCGATAAACCCCTACGAGCAGTACTTC
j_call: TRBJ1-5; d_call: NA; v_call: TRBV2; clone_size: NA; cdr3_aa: CASRQASSPQHF; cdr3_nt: TGTGCCAGCCGACAGGCCAGCTCTCCCCAGCATTTT